This T cell receptor beta chain originates from a study of Ad26.COV2.S vaccination and SARS-CoV-2 variants. Produced via immunoSEQ multiplex PCR; TCRdb's table is partial and in-frame only. The sample has approximately 300,000 clones; just under 85% are singletons. Documented treatment: around 19 received Ad26.COV2.S at low or high dose, single or two shots; a few received placebo; per-sample allocation not given. Vaccine and placebo recipients were sampled on day 63 after the first injection. Expressing Wuhan-strain SARS-CoV-2 spike, an Ad26 vector served as the vaccine. As concerns this clone: Its specificity is unknown.

V lost 3 bases to trimming and J lost 8 bases, with 18 bases between them. Germline V gene sequence: CDR1 SGHKS, CDR2 YYEKEE (reference sequence). There are 16 residues in the CDR3. Overall study results and limits: Spike-specific TCR breadth ran higher among vaccine recipients than placebo recipients.

Specimen: peripheral blood, collected in a trial of Ad26.COV2.S vaccine versus placebo. This receptor was taken from a person aged 18-65 years who received the Ad26.COV2.S COVID-19 vaccine or a placebo. This rearrangement joins TRBV5-5 to TRBJ1-6; the D gene is possibly TRBD1 (6 bases). CDR3 loop: CASSWHRESVYSPLHF. The CDR3 bases are TGTGCCAGCAGCTGGCACAGGGAATCGGTCTATTCACCCCTCCACTTT.